This is a list of T cell receptor beta chains from one sample in a study of breast tumors, draining lymph nodes, adjacent tissues. TCRdb called the multiplex PCR reads again in MiXCR, with one record for every CDR3 protein. The sample consists of about 230,000 distinct CDR3 sequences, 32% of them appearing once. Sequencing was performed on axillary lymph node tissue. These receptors came from a female donor with breast cancer. Some clones in this sample may be carry-over from other donors' samples. The CDR3 runs from the conserved cysteine through the conserved F or W. The order of the fields is V gene, D gene, clone size, J gene, CDR3 DNA, CDR3 protein. D genes are given only for firm matches. Not all rows give a size; the values are once, few, many and, for expanded clones, a class.

V: TRBV2
D: -
size: -
J: TRBJ2-2
DNA: TGTGCCAGCAGTGTTAGCAACACCGGGGAGCTGTTTTTT
CDR3: CASSVSNTGELFF

V: TRBV7-2
D: TRBD2
size: many
J: TRBJ2-3
DNA: TGTGCCAGCAGCTTGAGCGGGAGGAGCACAGATACGCAGTATTTT
CDR3: CASSLSGRSTDTQYF

V: TRBV9
D: -
size: many
J: TRBJ1-2
DNA: TGTGCCAGCAGCCGAAGAGGGGACTATGGCTACACCTTC
CDR3: CASSRRGDYGYTF

V: TRBV20-1
D: -
size: many
J: TRBJ2-5
DNA: TGCAGTGCCCCGGCCACCCGAGAGACCCAGTACTTC
CDR3: CSAPATRETQYF

V: TRBV6-2/TRBV6-3
D: -
size: many
J: TRBJ2-1
DNA: TGTGCCAGCAGACTGAGAGCCTCGGAGCAGTTCTTC
CDR3: CASRLRASEQFF

V: TRBV7-3
D: -
size: many
J: TRBJ2-2
DNA: TGTGCCAGCAGCTTAAACCCGCACCGGGGGAGTTACACCGGGGAGCTGTTTTTT
CDR3: CASSLNPHRGSYTGELFF

V: TRBV19
D: -
size: many
J: TRBJ1-2
DNA: TGTGCCAGTAGTACCGGCGGTGGGAACGGTAACTATGGCTACACCTTC
CDR3: CASSTGGGNGNYGYTF

V: TRBV6-5
D: TRBD1
size: many
J: TRBJ1-2
DNA: TGTGCCAGCAGTTACTTGGCAGGGGGGAACTATGGCTACACCTTC
CDR3: CASSYLAGGNYGYTF

V: TRBV29-1
D: -
size: many
J: TRBJ2-1
DNA: TGCAGCGTTGAATGGGGGACTGATGAGCAGTTCTTC
CDR3: CSVEWGTDEQFF

V: TRBV6-5
D: -
size: many
J: TRBJ2-7
DNA: TGTGCCAGCGCTCCGGGTCGTGTTCCCTACGAGCAGTACTTC
CDR3: CASAPGRVPYEQYF

V: TRBV12-3/TRBV12-4
D: -
size: -
J: TRBJ2-3
DNA: TGTGCTAGTGGTTTGGTCTCGCCTAGGGCAGATACGCAGTATTTT
CDR3: CASGLVSPRADTQYF

V: TRBV2
D: -
size: -
J: TRBJ1-6
DNA: TGTGCCAGCAGCAGTGTGTGGGGGCACGGCTATAATTCACCCCTCCACTTT
CDR3: CASSSVWGHGYNSPLHF

V: TRBV11-2
D: TRBD2
size: -
J: TRBJ2-3
DNA: TGTGCCAGCAGCTTAGTTCTAGCGGGAGGGCCGGATACGCAGTATTTT
CDR3: CASSLVLAGGPDTQYF

V: TRBV20-1
D: -
size: many
J: TRBJ1-6
DNA: TGCAGTGCTACAGGGTCGGGATTAAGCTCCTATAATTCACCCCTCCACTTT
CDR3: CSATGSGLSSYNSPLHF

V: TRBV7-9
D: -
size: -
J: TRBJ2-7
DNA: TGTGCCAGCAGATTTGGGACGGGAGTTGTCGAGCAGTACTTC
CDR3: CASRFGTGVVEQYF

V: TRBV20-1
D: -
size: -
J: TRBJ1-6
DNA: TGCAGTGCTAGCGGGAGTCTTAATTCACCCCTCCACTTT
CDR3: CSASGSLNSPLHF

V: TRBV6-5
D: -
size: -
J: TRBJ1-5
DNA: TGTGCCAGCAGTTACGGCCAAGAGACCCAGCATTTT
CDR3: CASSYGQETQHF

V: TRBV7-3
D: TRBD2
size: -
J: TRBJ2-3
DNA: TGTGCTAGACGACCTAGCGGGGTTCCAGATACGCAGTATTTT
CDR3: CARRPSGVPDTQYF

V: TRBV11-2
D: -
size: many
J: TRBJ2-7
DNA: TGTGCCAGCAGCTCCACTTCCGGGGGTTACGAGCAGTACTTC
CDR3: CASSSTSGGYEQYF

V: TRBV19
D: -
size: many
J: TRBJ2-1
DNA: TGTGCCAGTGGGTGGTATGAGCAGTTCTTC
CDR3: CASGWYEQFF

V: TRBV24-1
D: -
size: -
J: TRBJ2-6
DNA: TGTGCCACCAGTGATTCAACAAGGACCGCCTCGAGGGGGGCCAACGTCCTGACTTTC
CDR3: CATSDSTRTASRGANVLTF

V: TRBV20-1
D: -
size: -
J: TRBJ2-5
DNA: TGCAGTGCTAGAGCCGTTGGACAGATCCAAGAGACCCAGTACTTC
CDR3: CSARAVGQIQETQYF

V: TRBV18
D: -
size: -
J: TRBJ2-4
DNA: TGTGCCAGCTCACGCTTATCAGGGCCTGTAAACATTCAGTACTTC
CDR3: CASSRLSGPVNIQYF

V: TRBV19
D: -
size: -
J: TRBJ2-3
DNA: TGTGCCAGTAGTAGGAGGCTCTGGGCAGATACGCAGTATTTT
CDR3: CASSRRLWADTQYF

V: TRBV7-6
D: TRBD2
size: many
J: TRBJ2-2
DNA: TGTGCCAGCAGCCCGGGACTAGGCGCGAACACCGGGGAGCTGTTTTTT
CDR3: CASSPGLGANTGELFF

V: TRBV24-1
D: TRBD2
size: -
J: TRBJ2-5
DNA: TGTGCCACCAGTGATAGCGGGAGTAAAGAGACCCAGTACTTC
CDR3: CATSDSGSKETQYF

V: TRBV7-9
D: TRBD1
size: many
J: TRBJ1-5
DNA: TGTGCCAGCAGCTCGACAGGGGACCAGCCCCAGCATTTT
CDR3: CASSSTGDQPQHF

V: TRBV5-8
D: -
size: many
J: TRBJ2-7
DNA: TGTGCCAGCAGCTTGATGGCAGGCTACGAGCAGTACTTC
CDR3: CASSLMAGYEQYF

V: TRBV13
D: -
size: many
J: TRBJ2-4
DNA: TGTGCCAGCAGCTTAAAGAATCTAGCCAAAAACATTCAGTACTTC
CDR3: CASSLKNLAKNIQYF

V: TRBV3-1
D: -
size: many
J: TRBJ1-3
DNA: TGTGCCAGCAGCCAAGATATGGATATCTCTGGAAACACCATATATTTT
CDR3: CASSQDMDISGNTIYF

V: TRBV19
D: -
size: few
J: TRBJ1-1
DNA: TGTGCCAGTAGTATGGGGGGGGCGTCTGAAGCTTTCTTT
CDR3: CASSMGGASEAFF

V: TRBV7-9
D: -
size: many
J: TRBJ1-2
DNA: TGTGCCAGCAGCCGCTGGGACGGAGATGGCTACACCTTC
CDR3: CASSRWDGDGYTF

V: TRBV5-6
D: -
size: many
J: TRBJ2-1
DNA: TGTGCCAGCACCGCTGGGGGTTCTTGGGGAAATGAGCAGTTCTTC
CDR3: CASTAGGSWGNEQFF

V: TRBV2
D: TRBD1
size: -
J: TRBJ1-4
DNA: TGTGCCAGCAGGGGACAGGGACTGGTTAATGAAAAACTGTTTTTT
CDR3: CASRGQGLVNEKLFF

V: TRBV7-2
D: TRBD2
size: -
J: TRBJ2-5
DNA: TGTGCCAGCAGCTTAGATGCGACTAGCGGACCCCAACAGACCCAGTACTTC
CDR3: CASSLDATSGPQQTQYF

V: TRBV12-3/TRBV12-4
D: TRBD2
size: many
J: TRBJ2-2
DNA: TGTGCCAGCAGTGTCAATAGCGGGGGCACCGGGGAGCTGTTTTTT
CDR3: CASSVNSGGTGELFF

V: TRBV15
D: TRBD1
size: many
J: TRBJ2-1
DNA: TGTGCCACCAGCAGAAAAACCGGGACAGGGGGCAATGAGCAGTTCTTC
CDR3: CATSRKTGTGGNEQFF

V: TRBV7-9
D: -
size: -
J: TRBJ1-5
DNA: TGTGCCGAACGGCGGACCCAGAAGACCCAGCATTTT
CDR3: CAERRTQKTQHF

V: TRBV9
D: -
size: many
J: TRBJ2-7
DNA: TGTGCCAGCAGCGTAGGATGGGGGGCGGACGAGCAGTACTTC
CDR3: CASSVGWGADEQYF

V: TRBV5-1
D: -
size: many
J: TRBJ2-5
DNA: TGCGCCAGCAGCTTGGGGACAAACCAAGAGACCCAGTACTTC
CDR3: CASSLGTNQETQYF

V: TRBV6-2/TRBV6-3
D: -
size: -
J: TRBJ2-3
DNA: TGTGCCAGCACCCGGCACAGCACAGATACGCAGTATTTT
CDR3: CASTRHSTDTQYF

V: TRBV3-1
D: -
size: -
J: TRBJ2-2
DNA: TGTGCCAGCAGCCAAGGTCTGAGGGGTCGAGGGACCGGGGAGCTGTTTTTT
CDR3: CASSQGLRGRGTGELFF

V: TRBV2
D: -
size: -
J: TRBJ1-5
DNA: TGTGCCAGCAGTGAAACAGGGTTCAATCAGCCCCAGCAGTTT
CDR3: CASSETGFNQPQQF

V: TRBV6-1
D: -
size: many
J: TRBJ2-7
DNA: TGTGCCACCACCGGGACGTCCCGGAACGAGCAGTACTTC
CDR3: CATTGTSRNEQYF

V: TRBV7-3
D: TRBD2
size: many
J: TRBJ2-1
DNA: TGTGCCAGCAGCAAGGACAGGCGGGAGGGCCCCTACAATGAGCAGTTCTTC
CDR3: CASSKDRREGPYNEQFF

V: TRBV5-5
D: TRBD2
size: many
J: TRBJ2-2
DNA: TGTGCCAGCAGGCCACTAGCGGACGTGAACACCGGGGAGCTGTTTTTT
CDR3: CASRPLADVNTGELFF

V: TRBV6-5
D: -
size: few
J: TRBJ1-2
DNA: TGTGCCAGCGGTCACTCCGAGGCCGGGAGCTATGGCTACACCTTC
CDR3: CASGHSEAGSYGYTF

V: TRBV20-1
D: -
size: -
J: TRBJ1-6
DNA: TGCAGTGCTAGAGATAAGGGTGGTGCTAATTCGCCCCTCCACTTT
CDR3: CSARDKGGANSPLHF

V: TRBV6-5
D: -
size: many
J: TRBJ2-7
DNA: TGTGCCAGCAGTTACTTAAGCGGTCACTACGAGCAGTACTTC
CDR3: CASSYLSGHYEQYF

V: TRBV2
D: -
size: many
J: TRBJ2-7
DNA: TGTGCCAGCAGGGCAGTTGGGTTGTACGAGCAGTACTTC
CDR3: CASRAVGLYEQYF

V: TRBV5-5
D: -
size: -
J: TRBJ1-2
DNA: TGTGCCAGCAGCCCCGAACAGGGAACGGCGCGAGGCTACACCTTC
CDR3: CASSPEQGTARGYTF

V: TRBV12-5
D: -
size: many
J: TRBJ2-3
DNA: TGTGCTAGTGGTCCACGGACGGGAGCCTCAGATACGCAGTATTTT
CDR3: CASGPRTGASDTQYF

V: TRBV20-1
D: -
size: -
J: TRBJ2-1
DNA: TGCAGTGCTAAATCTTTGGGGAAAGACGCCGGACGAGACAATGAGCAGTTCTTC
CDR3: CSAKSLGKDAGRDNEQFF

V: TRBV10-2
D: -
size: many
J: TRBJ2-1
DNA: TGCGCCAGCAGAGGGGGGGGGAGGAGTCGCAATGAGCAGTTCTTC
CDR3: CASRGGGRSRNEQFF

V: TRBV6-6
D: TRBD2
size: many
J: TRBJ2-7
DNA: TGTGCCAGCAGTTTGACTAGCGGCCGGACCAAAGCCTACGAGCAGTACTTC
CDR3: CASSLTSGRTKAYEQYF